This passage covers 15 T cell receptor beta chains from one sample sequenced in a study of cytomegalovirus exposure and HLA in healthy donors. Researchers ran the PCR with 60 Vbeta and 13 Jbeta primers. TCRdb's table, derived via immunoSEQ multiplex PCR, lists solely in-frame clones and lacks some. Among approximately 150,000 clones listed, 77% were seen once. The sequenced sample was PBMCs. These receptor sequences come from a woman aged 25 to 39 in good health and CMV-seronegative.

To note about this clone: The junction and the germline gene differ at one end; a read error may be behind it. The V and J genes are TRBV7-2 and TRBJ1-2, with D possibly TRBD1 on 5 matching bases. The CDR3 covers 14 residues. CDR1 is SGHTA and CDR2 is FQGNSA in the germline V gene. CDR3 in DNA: TGTGCCAGCAGCCTCACAGGTTTGAACTATGGCTACCCCTTC. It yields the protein CASSLTGLNYGYPF.

CDR3 protein: CASSLEAGYEQYF. In DNA, the CDR3 is TGTGCCAGCAGCTTAGAAGCGGGCTACGAGCAGTACTTC. V is TRBV11-3 and J is TRBJ2-7, with D maybe TRBD2 (6 bases). V gave up 0 bases and J gave up 3 bases, with 6 bases separating them. Germline V gene data show CDR1 as SGHNT and CDR2 as YENEEA. There are 13 residues in the CDR3.

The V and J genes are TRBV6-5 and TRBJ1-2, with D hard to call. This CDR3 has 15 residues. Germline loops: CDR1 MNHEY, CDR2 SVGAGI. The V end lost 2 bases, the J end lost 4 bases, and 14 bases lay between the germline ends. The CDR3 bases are TGTGCCAGCAGTTACAGCCAGGTCGGTGGCTATGGCTACACCTTC. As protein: CASSYSQVGGYGYTF.

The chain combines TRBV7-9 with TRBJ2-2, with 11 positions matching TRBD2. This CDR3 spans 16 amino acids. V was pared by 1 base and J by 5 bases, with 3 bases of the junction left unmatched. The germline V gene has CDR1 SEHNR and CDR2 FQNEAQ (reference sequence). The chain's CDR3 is CASSLVLAGGTGELFF. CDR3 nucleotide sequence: TGTGCCAGCAGCTTAGTCCTAGCGGGAGGTACCGGGGAGCTGTTTTTT.

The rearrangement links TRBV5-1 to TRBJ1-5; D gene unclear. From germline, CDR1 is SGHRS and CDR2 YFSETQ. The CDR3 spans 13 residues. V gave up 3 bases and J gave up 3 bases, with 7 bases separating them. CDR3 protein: CASSSELNQPQHF. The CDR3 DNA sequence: TGCGCCAGCAGCTCCGAACTCAATCAGCCCCAGCATTTT.

As DNA, the CDR3 is TGTGCCAGCTCACCACCGTTCGACACCGTCAACACTGAAGCTTTCTTT. Protein: CASSPPFDTVNTEAFF. The V and J genes are TRBV18 and TRBJ1-1; D gene unclear. Between the trimmed V and J ends, which lost 0 bases and 2 bases, there was a span of 13 bases. The V gene's germline CDR1 is KGHSH and CDR2 LQKENI. The CDR3 consists of 16 residues.

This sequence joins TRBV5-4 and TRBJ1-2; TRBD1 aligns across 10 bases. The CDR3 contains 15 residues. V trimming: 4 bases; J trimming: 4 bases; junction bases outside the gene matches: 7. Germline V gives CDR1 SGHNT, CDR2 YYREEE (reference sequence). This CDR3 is CASSPRTGGSYGYTF. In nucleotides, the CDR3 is TGTGCCAGCAGCCCCAGGACAGGGGGATCCTATGGCTACACCTTC.

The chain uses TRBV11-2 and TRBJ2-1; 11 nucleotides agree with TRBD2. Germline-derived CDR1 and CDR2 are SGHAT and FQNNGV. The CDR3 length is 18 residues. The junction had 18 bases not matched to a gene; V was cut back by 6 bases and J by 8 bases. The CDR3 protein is CASRPFRLAGGRIDEQFF. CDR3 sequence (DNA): TGTGCCAGCAGGCCTTTCCGGCTAGCGGGAGGCCGTATCGATGAGCAGTTCTTC.

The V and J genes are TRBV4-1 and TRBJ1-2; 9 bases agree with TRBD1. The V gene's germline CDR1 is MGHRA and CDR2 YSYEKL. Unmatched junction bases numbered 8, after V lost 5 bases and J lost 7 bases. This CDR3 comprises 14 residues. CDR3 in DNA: TGCGCCAGCAGCTACACAGGGGGCCAGGGTGGCTACACCTTC. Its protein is CASSYTGGQGGYTF.

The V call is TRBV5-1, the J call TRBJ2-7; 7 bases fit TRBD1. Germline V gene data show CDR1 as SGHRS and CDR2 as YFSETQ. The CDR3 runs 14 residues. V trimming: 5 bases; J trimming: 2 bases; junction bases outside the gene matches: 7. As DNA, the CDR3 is TGCGCCAGCAGGGAAGGACAGGCCACCTACGAGCAGTACTTC. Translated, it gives CASREGQATYEQYF.

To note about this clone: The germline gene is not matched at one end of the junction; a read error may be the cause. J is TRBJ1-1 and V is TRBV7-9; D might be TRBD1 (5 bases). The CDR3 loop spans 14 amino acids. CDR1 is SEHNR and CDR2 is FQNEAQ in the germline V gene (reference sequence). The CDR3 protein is CSSTLWGPRAEAFF. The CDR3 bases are TGTTCCAGCACCCTTTGGGGCCCTCGAGCTGAAGCTTTCTTT.

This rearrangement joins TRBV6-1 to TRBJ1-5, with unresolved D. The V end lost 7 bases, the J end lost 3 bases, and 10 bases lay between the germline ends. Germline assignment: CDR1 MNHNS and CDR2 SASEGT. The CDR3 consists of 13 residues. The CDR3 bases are TGTGCCAGCACCAAATCCATCAATCAGCCCCAGCATTTT. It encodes CASTKSINQPQHF.

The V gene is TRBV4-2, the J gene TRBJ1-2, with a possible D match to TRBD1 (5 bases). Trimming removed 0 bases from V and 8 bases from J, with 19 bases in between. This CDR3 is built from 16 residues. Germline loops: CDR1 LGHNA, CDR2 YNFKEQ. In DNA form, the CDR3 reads TGTGCCAGCAGCCAAGATTGGGGCGCAGGGCTGGAGGGCTACACCTTC. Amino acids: CASSQDWGAGLEGYTF.

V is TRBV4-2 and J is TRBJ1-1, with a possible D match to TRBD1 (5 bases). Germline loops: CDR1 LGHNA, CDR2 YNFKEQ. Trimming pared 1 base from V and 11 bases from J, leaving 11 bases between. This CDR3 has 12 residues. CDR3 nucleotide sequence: TGTGCCAGCAGCCAAGGGGGGGGTAGGGCTTTCTTT. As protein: CASSQGGGRAFF.

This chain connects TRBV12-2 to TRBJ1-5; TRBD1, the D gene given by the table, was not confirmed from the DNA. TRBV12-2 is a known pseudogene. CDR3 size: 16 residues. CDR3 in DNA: TGTGCAAGTCGCTCCCGACAGGGCTTAAGCAATCAGCCCCAGCATTTT. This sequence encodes CASRSRQGLSNQPQHF.